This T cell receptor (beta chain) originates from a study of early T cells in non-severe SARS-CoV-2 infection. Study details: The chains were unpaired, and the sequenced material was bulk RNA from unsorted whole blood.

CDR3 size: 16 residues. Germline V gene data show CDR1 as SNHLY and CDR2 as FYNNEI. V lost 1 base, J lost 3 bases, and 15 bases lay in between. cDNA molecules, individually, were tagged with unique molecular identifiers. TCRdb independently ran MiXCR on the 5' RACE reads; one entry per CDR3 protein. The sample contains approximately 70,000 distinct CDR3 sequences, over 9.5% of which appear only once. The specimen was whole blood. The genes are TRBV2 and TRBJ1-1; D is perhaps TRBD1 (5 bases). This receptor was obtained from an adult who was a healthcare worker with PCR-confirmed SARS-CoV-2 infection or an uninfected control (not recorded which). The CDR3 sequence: CASSEGELTAYTEAFF. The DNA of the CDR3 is TGTGCCAGCAGTGAAGGGGAATTGACAGCCTACACTGAAGCTTTCTTT.